This record concerns one T cell receptor beta chain sequence. The antigen is undetermined. Sequencing used immunoSEQ multiplex PCR; TCRdb keeps in-frame clones, though not all of them. The table records about 88,000 clones, over 75% of them present only once. CDR3 length: 14 amino acids. Between the trimmed V and J ends, which lost 5 bases and 5 bases, there was a span of 15 bases. The V gene's germline CDR1 is MNHEY and CDR2 SVGAGI. As to time point: baseline, week 1 (first vaccination visit). Treatment described: pre-vaccination baseline after standard-of-care therapy. There were new WHO grade 3 or 4 astrocytomas in the donors, and these were IDH1-mutant and ATRX-lost. The record originates from a study of a mutant IDH1 vaccine in newly diagnosed glioma. Study details: Patients' prior therapy spanned radiotherapy, temozolomide, or both; most underwent both. Overall study findings and caveats: No link was apparently found between pseudoprogression and changes in top peripheral T cell clonotypes. Vaccine-induced immune responses were detected in around 93% of patients.

The sequence derives from a man in his forties with glioma. Some clones in this sample may be carry-over from other donors' samples. The sequences come from PBMCs, collected from a glioma patient treated with radiotherapy, temozolomide or both. The chain couples TRBV6-5 to TRBJ2-5; possible D gene TRBD1, 6 bases. The CDR3 loop is CASSENQGMETQYF. The CDR3 bases are TGTGCCAGCAGTGAAAACCAGGGGATGGAGACCCAGTACTTC.